The 13 T cell receptor beta chains presented below share a single source sample, sequenced in a study of blood T cell repertoires in COVID-19. The protocol was immunoSEQ multiplex PCR, while the TCRdb copy is restricted to in-frame clones and leaves out a portion. Of about 410,000 clones in the sample, 85% to 90% are singletons; the top ten hold around 1.7%. Sequences were obtained from PBMCs or T cells enriched from blood (not recorded which). These receptors all come from a woman in her 30s who had recovered from COVID-19.

Points on this clone: The same CDR3 also results from other DNA sequences found in this sample. This chain connects TRBV7-2 to TRBJ2-3; D unresolved. Per the germline V gene, CDR1 is SGHTA and CDR2 is FQGNSA. V was clipped by 2 bases and J by 6 bases, with 6 bases between them. The CDR3 is 12 amino acids. CDR3 sequence reads: CASSLLSDTQYF. The CDR3 nucleotides are TGTGCCAGCAGCTTATTAAGCGATACGCAGTATTTT.

The DNA of the CDR3 is TGTGCCAGCAGTTACTCGAGTGGCGGGGGGGCCCTAGAGACCCAGTACTTC. Amino acid sequence: CASSYSSGGGALETQYF. The chain combines TRBV6-2 or TRBV6-3 with TRBJ2-5, with TRBD2 matching over 9 bases. CDR3 length: 17 amino acids. With V trimmed by 0 bases and J by 4 bases, 9 bases remained unmatched. CDR1 is MNHEY, CDR2 SVGEGT, per germline.

The chain employs TRBV7-8 and TRBJ2-7; 13 bases are shared with TRBD2. The V segment lost 5 bases and the J segment 3 bases; nucleotides outside the gene matches: 4. The CDR3 runs to 15 residues. CDR1 is SGHVS and CDR2 is FQNEAQ in the germline V gene. The CDR3 loop is CASSLGTSGNYEQYF. The CDR3 DNA sequence: TGTGCCAGCAGCCTGGGGACTAGCGGGAACTACGAGCAGTACTTC.

The rearrangement uses TRBV18 and TRBJ2-2; possible D gene TRBD2, 5 bases. Trimming left V 7 bases short and J 3 bases short, with 18 bases between. CDR1 and CDR2 (germline): KGHSH, LQKENI. There are 16 residues in the CDR3. For the CDR3, the DNA is TGTGCCAGCTTCTTGGACTTTCTCCAACACACCGGGGAGCTGTTTTTT. This encodes CASFLDFLQHTGELFF.

The rearrangement links TRBV10-3 to TRBJ1-2; 7 bases map to TRBD1. The CDR3 totals 13 residues. V gave up 4 bases and J gave up 7 bases; unmatched junction bases: 6. Germline-derived CDR1 and CDR2 are ENHRY and SYGVKD. CDR3 amino acids: CAISVDRESGYTF. CDR3 nucleotide sequence: TGTGCCATCAGTGTCGACAGGGAAAGTGGCTACACCTTC.

The chain recombines TRBV9 with TRBJ1-5; 9 nucleotides match TRBD1. CDR3 length: 14 residues. The V and J ends lost 5 bases and 9 bases, in that order; junction bases with no gene match: 9. CDR1 and CDR2 (germline): SGDLS, YYNGEE. CDR3 sequence reads: CASSPGTGPRPQHF. CDR3 in DNA: TGTGCCAGCAGTCCCGGGACAGGGCCGCGGCCCCAGCATTTT.

CDR3 residues: CATSRDLEYEQYF. In DNA, the CDR3 is TGTGCCACCAGCAGAGATTTGGAGTACGAGCAGTACTTC. The V gene is TRBV15, the J gene TRBJ2-7; D ambiguous. V gave up 0 bases and J gave up 4 bases, with 7 bases separating them. Per the germline V gene, CDR1 is LNHNV and CDR2 is YYDKDF (reference sequence). The CDR3 spans 13 residues. Full variable domain (outside the CDR3, taken from reference TRBV15 and TRBJ2-7): DAMVIQNPRYQVTQFGKPVTLSCSQTLNHNVMYWYQQKSSQAPKLLFHYYDKDFNNEADTPDNFQSRRPNTSFCFLDIRSPGLGDTAMYLCATSRDLEYEQYFGPGTRLTVT.

This chain connects TRBV30 to TRBJ1-1, with TRBD1 identical over 9 bases. V gave up 4 bases and J gave up 5 bases; unmatched junction bases: 8. The CDR3 covers 14 residues. Germline-derived CDR1 and CDR2 are GTSNPN and SVGIG (reference sequence). The DNA for the CDR3 is TGTGCCTGGATTTACAGGGGGCGCGGGACTGAAGCTTTCTTT. Residues: CAWIYRGRGTEAFF.

This rearrangement joins TRBV7-2 to TRBJ1-5; no firm D call. The CDR3 length is 15 residues. V lost 1 base, J lost 3 bases, and 10 bases lay in between. CDR1 is SGHTA, CDR2 FQGNSA, per germline. CDR3 coding DNA: TGTGCCAGCAGCTTAGTATCGGTTCCCAATCAGCCCCAGCATTTT. The encoded protein is CASSLVSVPNQPQHF.

This chain joins TRBV7-3 and TRBJ2-3; TRBD1 agrees at 7 bases. CDR1 and CDR2 from the germline V gene are SGHTA and FQGTGA. This CDR3 is 14 amino acids long. J lost 7 bases, V lost 2 bases, and 6 bases had no gene match. CDR3 nucleotides: TGTGCCAGCAGCTTAGGGACAGCTTCCTATACGCAGTATTTT. Its translation: CASSLGTASYTQYF.

The chain is built from TRBV5-8 and TRBJ2-2; TRBD2 is a possible D gene (6 bases). This CDR3 region has 15 residues. V was shortened by 4 bases and J by 4 bases, with 14 bases between the two germline ends. Germline V gene lookup returns CDR1 SGHTS and CDR2 YDEGEE. The CDR3 here is CASSPGTGSTGELFF. CDR3 DNA sequence: TGTGCCAGCAGCCCCGGGACTGGATCCACCGGGGAGCTGTTTTTT.

The chain employs TRBV5-1 and TRBJ2-1; TRBD2 matches at 9 bases. Trimming cost V 5 bases and J 4 bases; bases outside gene matches: 7. This CDR3 has 15 amino acids. The germline CDR1 and CDR2 sequences are SGHRS and YFSETQ. CDR3 in amino acids: CASRSSGGPYNEQFF. In nucleotides, the CDR3 is TGCGCCAGCAGGAGTAGCGGGGGCCCTTACAATGAGCAGTTCTTC.

V is TRBV24-1 and J is TRBJ1-1, with D unclear. From germline, CDR1 is KGHDR and CDR2 SFDVKD. The CDR3 length is 11 residues. V was cut by 3 bases and J by 10 bases, with 8 bases left in between. The CDR3 loop is CATSDAGRAFF. CDR3 in DNA: TGTGCCACCAGTGATGCGGGCCGAGCTTTCTTT.